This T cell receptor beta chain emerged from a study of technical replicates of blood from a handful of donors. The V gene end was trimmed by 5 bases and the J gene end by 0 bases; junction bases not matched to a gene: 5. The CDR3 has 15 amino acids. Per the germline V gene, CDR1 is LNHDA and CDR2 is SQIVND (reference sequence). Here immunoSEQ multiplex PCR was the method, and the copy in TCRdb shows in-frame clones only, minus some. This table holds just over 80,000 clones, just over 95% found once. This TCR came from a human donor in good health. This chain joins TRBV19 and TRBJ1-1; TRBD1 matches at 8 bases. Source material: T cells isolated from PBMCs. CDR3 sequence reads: CASSLTGALNTEAFF. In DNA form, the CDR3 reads TGTGCCAGTAGTCTGACAGGGGCTCTGAACACTGAAGCTTTCTTT. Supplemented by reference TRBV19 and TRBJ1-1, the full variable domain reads DGGITQSPKYLFRKEGQNVTLSCEQNLNHDAMYWYRQDPGQGLRLIYYSQIVNDFQKGDIAEGYSVSREKKESFPLTVTSAQKNPTAFYLCASSLTGALNTEAFFGQGTRLTVV.